This T cell receptor beta chain was captured in a study of spatial heterogeneity in lung cancer. Across the study: Sequence detection consistently recorded a greater number of beta-chain than alpha-chain sequences. Notes on the study in general: Tumor mutation count correlated with how many alpha and beta TCRs expanded intratumorally. Numbers of ubiquitous and regional expanded TCRs tracked ubiquitous and regional nonsynonymous mutation counts, respectively.

Germline values: CDR1 MDHEN, CDR2 SYDVKM. The CDR3 has 14 amino acids. The V end was cut by 7 bases, the J end by 1 base, with 13 bases between. This clonotype was counted at least ten times. Its antigen is unidentified. This beta chain is an off-target read within a library intended for alpha chains, so its frequency means little. As to time point: sample taken at primary tumor resection. From the 5' RACE reads, TCRdb called clonotypes with MiXCR, one entry per CDR3 protein. The sample holds under 15,000 distinct CDR3 sequences, 4.7% seen once. The chain carries TRBV28 and TRBJ1-1; D call uncertain. This sequence originates from a female donor with early-stage non-small cell lung cancer. Material: lung tumor tissue, obtained at surgery. CDR3 residues: CASIPIGENTEAFF. In nucleotides, the CDR3 is TGTGCCAGCATCCCAATCGGCGAGAACACTGAAGCTTTCTTT. The whole variable domain, remainder taken from reference TRBV28 and TRBJ1-1, is DVKVTQSSRYLVKRTGEKVFLECVQDMDHENMFWYRQDPGLGLRLIYFSYDVKMKEKGDIPEGYSVSREKKERFSLILESASTNQTSMYLCASIPIGENTEAFFGQGTRLTVV.